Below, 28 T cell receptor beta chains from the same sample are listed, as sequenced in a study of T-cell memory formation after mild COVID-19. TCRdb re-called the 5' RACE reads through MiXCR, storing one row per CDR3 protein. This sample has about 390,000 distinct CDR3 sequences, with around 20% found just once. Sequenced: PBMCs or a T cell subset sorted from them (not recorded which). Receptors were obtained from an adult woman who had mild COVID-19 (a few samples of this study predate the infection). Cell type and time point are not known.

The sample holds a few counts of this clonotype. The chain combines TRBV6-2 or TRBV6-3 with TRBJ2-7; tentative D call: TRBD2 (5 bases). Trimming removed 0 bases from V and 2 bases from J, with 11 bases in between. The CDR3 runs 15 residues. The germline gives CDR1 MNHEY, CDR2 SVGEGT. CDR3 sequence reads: CASSYSLAPTYEQYF. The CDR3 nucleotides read TGTGCCAGCAGTTACTCGTTAGCGCCCACCTACGAGCAGTACTTC.

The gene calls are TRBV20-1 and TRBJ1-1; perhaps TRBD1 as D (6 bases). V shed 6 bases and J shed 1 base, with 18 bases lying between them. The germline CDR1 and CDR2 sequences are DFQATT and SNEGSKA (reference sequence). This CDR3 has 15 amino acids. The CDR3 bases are TGCAGTGCGCCCAGGCCCAACAGGGAGAACACTGAAGCTTTCTTT. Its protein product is CSAPRPNRENTEAFF.

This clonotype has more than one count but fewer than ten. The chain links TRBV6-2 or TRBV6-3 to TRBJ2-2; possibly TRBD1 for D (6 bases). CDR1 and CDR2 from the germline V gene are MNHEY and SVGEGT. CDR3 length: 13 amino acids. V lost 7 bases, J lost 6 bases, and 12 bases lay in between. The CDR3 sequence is CASIRTVSGELFF. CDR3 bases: TGTGCCAGCATTCGGACAGTATCCGGGGAGCTGTTTTTT.

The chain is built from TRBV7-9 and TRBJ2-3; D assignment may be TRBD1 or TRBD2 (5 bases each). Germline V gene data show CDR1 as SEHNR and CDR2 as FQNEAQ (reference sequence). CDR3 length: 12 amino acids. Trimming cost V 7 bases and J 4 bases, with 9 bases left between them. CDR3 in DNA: TGTGCCAGCACCCGAGGGGCAGATACGCAGTATTTT. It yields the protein CASTRGADTQYF.

The DNA of the CDR3 is TGTGCCAGCAGGGTAGGGGTCTTCTCTGGAAACACCATATATTTT. This translates into CASRVGVFSGNTIYF. This rearrangement joins TRBV6-5 to TRBJ1-3; the D gene is possibly TRBD1 (5 bases). The CDR3 consists of 15 residues. Trimming removed 6 bases from V and 0 bases from J, with 12 bases in between. Germline V gene data show CDR1 as MNHEY and CDR2 as SVGAGI.

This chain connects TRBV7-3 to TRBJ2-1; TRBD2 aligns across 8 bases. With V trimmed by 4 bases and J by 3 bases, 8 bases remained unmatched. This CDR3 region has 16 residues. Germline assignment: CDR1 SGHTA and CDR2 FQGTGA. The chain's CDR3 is CASSSPGTRNYNEQFF. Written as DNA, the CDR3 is TGTGCCAGCAGCTCACCTGGGACTAGAAACTACAATGAGCAGTTCTTC. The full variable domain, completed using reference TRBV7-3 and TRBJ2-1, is GAGVSQTPSNKVTEKGKYVELRCDPISGHTALYWYRQSLGQGPEFLIYFQGTGAADDSGLPNDRFFAVRPEGSVSTLKIQRTERGDSAVYLCASSSPGTRNYNEQFFGPGTRLTVL.

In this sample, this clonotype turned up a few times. CDR3 nucleotide sequence: TGTGCCAGCAGCTCCACCCGAGGTTACAATGAGCAGTTCTTC. The encoded protein is CASSSTRGYNEQFF. J is TRBJ2-1 and V is TRBV7-9; D gene uncertain. The CDR3 is 14 amino acids. V was trimmed by 4 bases and J by 4 bases, leaving 11 bases between them. Germline V lookup: CDR1 SEHNR, CDR2 FQNEAQ (reference sequence). Full variable domain (outside the CDR3, taken from reference TRBV7-9 and TRBJ2-1): DTGVSQNPRHKITKRGQNVTFRCDPISEHNRLYWYRQTLGQGPEFLTYFQNEAQLEKSRLLSDRFSAERPKGSFSTLEIQRTEQGDSAMYLCASSSTRGYNEQFFGPGTRLTVL.

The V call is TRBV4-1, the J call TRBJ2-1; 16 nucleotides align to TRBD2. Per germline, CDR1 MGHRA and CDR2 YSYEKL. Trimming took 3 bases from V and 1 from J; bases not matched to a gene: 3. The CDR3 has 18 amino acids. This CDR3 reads CASSQGLAGGRSYNEQFF. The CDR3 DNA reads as TGCGCCAGCAGCCAGGGACTAGCGGGGGGGCGGTCCTACAATGAGCAGTTCTTC.

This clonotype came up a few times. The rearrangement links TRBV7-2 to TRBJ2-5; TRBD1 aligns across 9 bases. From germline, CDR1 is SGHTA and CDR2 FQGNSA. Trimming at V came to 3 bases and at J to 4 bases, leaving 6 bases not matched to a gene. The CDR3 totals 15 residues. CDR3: CASSFDRGVGETQYF. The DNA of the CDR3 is TGTGCCAGCAGCTTCGACAGGGGGGTTGGAGAGACCCAGTACTTC.

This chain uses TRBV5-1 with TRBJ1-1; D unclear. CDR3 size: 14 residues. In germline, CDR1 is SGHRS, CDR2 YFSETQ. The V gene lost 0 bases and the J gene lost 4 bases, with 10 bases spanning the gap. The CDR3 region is CASSLDLSGTEAFF. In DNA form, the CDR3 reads TGCGCCAGCAGCTTGGATCTTTCAGGCACTGAAGCTTTCTTT. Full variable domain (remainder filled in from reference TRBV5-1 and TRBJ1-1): KAGVTQTPRYLIKTRGQQVTLSCSPISGHRSVSWYQQTPGQGLQFLFEYFSETQRNKGNFPGRFSGRQFSNSRSEMNVSTLELGDSALYLCASSLDLSGTEAFFGQGTRLTVV.

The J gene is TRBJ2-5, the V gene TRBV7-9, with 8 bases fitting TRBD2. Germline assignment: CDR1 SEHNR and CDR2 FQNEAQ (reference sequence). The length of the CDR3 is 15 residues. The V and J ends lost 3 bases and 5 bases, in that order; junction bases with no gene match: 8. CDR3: CASSFVERGLETQYF. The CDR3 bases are TGTGCCAGCAGCTTTGTTGAGCGGGGGCTGGAGACCCAGTACTTC. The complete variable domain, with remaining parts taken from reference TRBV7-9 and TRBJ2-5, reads DTGVSQNPRHKITKRGQNVTFRCDPISEHNRLYWYRQTLGQGPEFLTYFQNEAQLEKSRLLSDRFSAERPKGSFSTLEIQRTEQGDSAMYLCASSFVERGLETQYFGPGTRLLVL.

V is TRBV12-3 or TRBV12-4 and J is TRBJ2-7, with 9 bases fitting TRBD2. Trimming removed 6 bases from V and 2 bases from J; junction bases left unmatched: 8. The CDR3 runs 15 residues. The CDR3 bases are TGTGCCAGCAGCCCCGGACTAGCGTCCCCCTACGAGCAGTACTTC. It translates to CASSPGLASPYEQYF.

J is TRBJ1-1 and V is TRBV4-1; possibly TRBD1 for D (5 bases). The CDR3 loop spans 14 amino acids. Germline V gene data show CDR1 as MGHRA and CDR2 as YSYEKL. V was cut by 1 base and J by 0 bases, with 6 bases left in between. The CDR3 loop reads CASSQVGVNTEAFF. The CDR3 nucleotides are TGCGCCAGCAGCCAAGTAGGGGTGAACACTGAAGCTTTCTTT.

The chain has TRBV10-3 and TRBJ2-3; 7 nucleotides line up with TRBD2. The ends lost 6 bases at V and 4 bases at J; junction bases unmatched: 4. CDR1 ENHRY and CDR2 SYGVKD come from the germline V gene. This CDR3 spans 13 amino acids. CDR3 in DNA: TGTGCCATCAGAAGCACTAGCGCAGATACGCAGTATTTT. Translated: CAIRSTSADTQYF.

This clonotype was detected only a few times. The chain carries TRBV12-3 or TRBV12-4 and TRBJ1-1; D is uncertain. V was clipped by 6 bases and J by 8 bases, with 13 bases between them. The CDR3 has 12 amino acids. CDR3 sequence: CASRVSPREAFF. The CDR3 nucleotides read TGTGCCAGCAGGGTTTCTCCGCGGGAAGCTTTCTTT.

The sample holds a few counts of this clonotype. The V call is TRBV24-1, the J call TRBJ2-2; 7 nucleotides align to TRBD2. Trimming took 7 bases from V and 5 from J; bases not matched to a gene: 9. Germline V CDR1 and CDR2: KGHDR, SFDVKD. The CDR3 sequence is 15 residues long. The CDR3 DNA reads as TGTGCCACCAGGGAGACTAGCCGCGGAACCGGGGAGCTGTTTTTT. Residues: CATRETSRGTGELFF.

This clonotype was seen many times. CDR3: CASSQVGNEQFF. In DNA form, the CDR3 reads TGTGCCAGCAGCCAAGTTGGTAATGAGCAGTTCTTC. The J gene is TRBJ2-1, the V gene TRBV4-2, with unresolved D. Germline CDR1 and CDR2: LGHNA and YNFKEQ. The CDR3 extends over 12 amino acids. The V end lost 1 base, the J end lost 7 bases, and 5 bases lay between the germline ends.

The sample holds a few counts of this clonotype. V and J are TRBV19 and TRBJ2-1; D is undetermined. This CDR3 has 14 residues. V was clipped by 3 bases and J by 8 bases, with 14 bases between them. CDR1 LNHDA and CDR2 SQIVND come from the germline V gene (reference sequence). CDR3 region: CASSIELAGYEQFF. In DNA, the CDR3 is TGTGCCAGTAGTATCGAATTAGCAGGTTATGAGCAGTTCTTC.

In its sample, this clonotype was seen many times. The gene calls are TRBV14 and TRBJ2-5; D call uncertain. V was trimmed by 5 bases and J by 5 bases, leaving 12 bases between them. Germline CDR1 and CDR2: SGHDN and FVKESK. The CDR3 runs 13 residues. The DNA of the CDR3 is TGTGCCAGCAGCTACACTCTTCACGAGACCCAGTACTTC. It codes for CASSYTLHETQYF.

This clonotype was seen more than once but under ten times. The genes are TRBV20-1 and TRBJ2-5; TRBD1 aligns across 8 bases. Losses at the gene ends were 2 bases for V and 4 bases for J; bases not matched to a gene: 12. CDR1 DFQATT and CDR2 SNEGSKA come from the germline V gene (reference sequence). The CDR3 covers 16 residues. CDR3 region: CSARTATGERRETQYF. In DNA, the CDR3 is TGCAGTGCTAGAACAGCGACAGGGGAGCGGCGAGAGACCCAGTACTTC.

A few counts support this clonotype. This chain's CDR3 is CASSYSFGKLFF. CDR3 bases: TGTGCCAGCAGTTACTCTTTTGGGAAACTGTTTTTT. The V and J genes are TRBV6-5 and TRBJ1-4; D not certain. This CDR3 comprises 12 residues. The V gene lost 0 bases and the J gene lost 11 bases, with 7 bases spanning the gap. The germline V gene has CDR1 MNHEY and CDR2 SVGAGI.

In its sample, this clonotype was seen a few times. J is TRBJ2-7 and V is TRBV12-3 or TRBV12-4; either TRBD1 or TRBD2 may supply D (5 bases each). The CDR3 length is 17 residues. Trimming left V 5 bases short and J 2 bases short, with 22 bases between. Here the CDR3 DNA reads TGTGCCAGCAGTCCGCAGGGAGCCGTCGTTGGGGCCTACGAGCAGTACTTC. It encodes CASSPQGAVVGAYEQYF.

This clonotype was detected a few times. CDR3 DNA: TGCAGCGTTGAAGACCGGGTCAGGGGTGGCACAGATACGCAGTATTTT. Residues: CSVEDRVRGGTDTQYF. The J gene is TRBJ2-3, the V gene TRBV29-1; maybe TRBD1 (6 bases). The CDR3 covers 16 residues. Deletions cut 0 bases from V and 1 base from J, with 14 bases between. Germline values: CDR1 SQVTM, CDR2 ANQGSEA.

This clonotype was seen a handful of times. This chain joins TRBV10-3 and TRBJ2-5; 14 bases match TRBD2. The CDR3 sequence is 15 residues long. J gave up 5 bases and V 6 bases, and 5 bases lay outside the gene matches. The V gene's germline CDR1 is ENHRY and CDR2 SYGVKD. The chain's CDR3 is CAISPGTSGSETQYF. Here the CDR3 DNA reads TGTGCCATCAGCCCCGGGACTAGCGGGAGTGAGACCCAGTACTTC.

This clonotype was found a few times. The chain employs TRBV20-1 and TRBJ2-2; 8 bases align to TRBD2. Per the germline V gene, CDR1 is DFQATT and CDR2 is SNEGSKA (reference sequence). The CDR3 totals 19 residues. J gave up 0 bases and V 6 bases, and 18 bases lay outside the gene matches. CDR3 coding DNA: TGCAGTGCGTCCCCTACTAGCGGTCGGGCGTTCGCGAACACCGGGGAGCTGTTTTTT. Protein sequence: CSASPTSGRAFANTGELFF.

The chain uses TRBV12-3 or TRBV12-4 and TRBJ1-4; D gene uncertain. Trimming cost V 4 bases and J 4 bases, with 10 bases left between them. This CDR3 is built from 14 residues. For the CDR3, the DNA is TGTGCCAGCAGTTATGTAAACTATAATGAAAAACTGTTTTTT. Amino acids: CASSYVNYNEKLFF.

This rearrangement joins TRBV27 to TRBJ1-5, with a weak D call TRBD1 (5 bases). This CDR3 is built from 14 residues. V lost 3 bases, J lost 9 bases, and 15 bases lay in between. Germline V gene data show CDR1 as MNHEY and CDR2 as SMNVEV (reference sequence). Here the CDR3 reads CASSLRGVVAPQHF. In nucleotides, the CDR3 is TGTGCCAGCAGTTTGCGAGGGGTTGTTGCGCCCCAGCATTTT.

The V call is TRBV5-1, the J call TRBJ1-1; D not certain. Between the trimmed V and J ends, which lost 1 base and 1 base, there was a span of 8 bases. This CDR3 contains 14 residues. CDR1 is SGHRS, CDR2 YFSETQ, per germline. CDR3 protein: CASSLSTPNTEAFF. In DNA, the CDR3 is TGCGCCAGCAGCTTGAGTACACCGAACACTGAAGCTTTCTTT. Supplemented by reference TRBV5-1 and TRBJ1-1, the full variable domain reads KAGVTQTPRYLIKTRGQQVTLSCSPISGHRSVSWYQQTPGQGLQFLFEYFSETQRNKGNFPGRFSGRQFSNSRSEMNVSTLELGDSALYLCASSLSTPNTEAFFGQGTRLTVV.